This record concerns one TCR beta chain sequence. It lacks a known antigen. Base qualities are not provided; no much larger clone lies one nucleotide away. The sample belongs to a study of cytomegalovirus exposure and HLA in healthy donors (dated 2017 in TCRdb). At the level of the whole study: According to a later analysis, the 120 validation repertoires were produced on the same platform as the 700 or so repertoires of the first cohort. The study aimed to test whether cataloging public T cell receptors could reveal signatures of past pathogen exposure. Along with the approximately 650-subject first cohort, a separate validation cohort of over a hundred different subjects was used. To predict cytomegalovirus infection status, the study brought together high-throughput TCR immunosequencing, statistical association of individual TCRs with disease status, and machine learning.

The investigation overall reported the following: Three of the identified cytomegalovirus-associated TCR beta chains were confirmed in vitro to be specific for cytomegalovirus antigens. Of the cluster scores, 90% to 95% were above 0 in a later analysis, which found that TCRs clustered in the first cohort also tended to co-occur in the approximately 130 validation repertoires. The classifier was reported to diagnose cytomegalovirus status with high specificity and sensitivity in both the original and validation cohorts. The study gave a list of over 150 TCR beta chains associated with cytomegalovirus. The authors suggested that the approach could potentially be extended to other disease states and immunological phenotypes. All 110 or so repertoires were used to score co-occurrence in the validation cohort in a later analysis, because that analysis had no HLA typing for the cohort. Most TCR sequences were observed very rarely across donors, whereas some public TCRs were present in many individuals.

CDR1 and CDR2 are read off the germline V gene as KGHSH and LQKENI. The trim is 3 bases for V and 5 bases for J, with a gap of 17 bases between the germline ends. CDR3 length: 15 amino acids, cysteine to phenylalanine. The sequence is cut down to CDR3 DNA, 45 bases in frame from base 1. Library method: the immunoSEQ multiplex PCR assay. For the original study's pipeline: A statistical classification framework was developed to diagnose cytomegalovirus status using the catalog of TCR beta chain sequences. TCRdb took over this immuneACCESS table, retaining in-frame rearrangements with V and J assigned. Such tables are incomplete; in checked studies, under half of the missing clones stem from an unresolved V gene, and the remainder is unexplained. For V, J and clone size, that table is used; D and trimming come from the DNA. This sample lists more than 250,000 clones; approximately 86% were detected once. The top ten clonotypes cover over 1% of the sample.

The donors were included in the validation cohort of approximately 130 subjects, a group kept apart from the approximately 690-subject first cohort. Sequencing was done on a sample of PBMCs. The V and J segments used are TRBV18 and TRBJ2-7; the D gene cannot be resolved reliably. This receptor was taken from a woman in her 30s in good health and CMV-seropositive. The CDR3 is CASSPRRDRLDEQYF. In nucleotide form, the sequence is TGTGCCAGCTCACCGCGAAGAGATAGGTTGGACGAGCAGTACTTC.